The TCR beta chain described here comes from a study of technical replicates of blood from a handful of donors. The CDR3 sequence is 14 residues long. The germline V gene encodes CDR1 SGHAT and CDR2 FQNNGV. V was pared by 1 base and J by 2 bases, with 2 bases of the junction left unmatched. Sequenced by immunoSEQ multiplex PCR; TCRdb stores in-frame clones only, minus some. The table shows around 97,000 clones, with around 96% occurring only once. Material: T cells isolated from PBMCs. The chain has TRBV11-2 and TRBJ2-7; 7 bases are shared with TRBD2. The TCR was taken from a human donor in good health. This CDR3 reads CASSLAGGTYEQYF. Here the CDR3 DNA reads TGTGCCAGCAGCTTAGCCGGGGGGACCTACGAGCAGTACTTC.